This T cell receptor (beta chain) was identified during a study of blood T cell repertoires in COVID-19. The overall study: The United States, Italy and Spain were the sources of the acute and convalescent COVID-19 samples.

In the original processing: Quantification of nucleated cells was approximated via reference gene primer amplification. The method was immunoSEQ multiplex PCR; TCRdb's version includes in-frame clones alone and lacks a portion of them. The V and J calls and clone size were taken over from that table, and D and trimming were inferred from the DNA. The table records fewer than 350,000 clones, 90% of them present only once. The germline V gene encodes CDR1 SQVTM and CDR2 ANQGSEA. V shed 0 bases and J 1 base; nucleotides not matched to a gene: 5. The CDR3 length is 16 residues. Participant age was about 18 to 89 years, and participants resided in 24 US areas.

This receptor was taken from a woman aged 30 to 39 with acute COVID-19. The chain has TRBV29-1 and TRBJ2-2; 7 positions match TRBD2. The sample consisted of PBMCs or T cells enriched from blood (not recorded which). The CDR3 DNA reads as TGCAGCGTTGAAGATCGCGCTAGCGGGAACACCGGGGAGCTGTTTTTT. Amino acid sequence: CSVEDRASGNTGELFF.